Given below is one T cell receptor (beta chain) in context. The antigen is undetermined. This sample was taken from a study of shared clonotypes between healthy human individuals. Assay used: immunoSEQ multiplex PCR; TCRdb lists only in-frame clones, some missing. This sample yields millions of clones, of which approximately 95% are seen a single time; 0.13% belongs to the top ten. Whole-study results and caveats: Naive CD4 clonotypes overlapped across a handful of donors at roughly 5.1%.

Trimming took 2 bases from V and 8 from J, leaving 13 bases between them. Germline loops: CDR1 SNHLY, CDR2 FYNNEI. CDR3 size: 15 residues. None of the donors, who were healthy HIV-negative adults, had recently had acute infections or vaccinations. This chain links TRBV2 with TRBJ1-6; D is uncertain. Input material: naive CD4+ T cells sorted from blood. Subset reported: CD45RA+ positively selected. This receptor was taken from a man in his late teens or twenties in good health. In nucleotides, the CDR3 is TGTGCCAGCAGTGAAATAGGACGGCGCGATTCACCCCTCCACTTT. Its protein is CASSEIGRRDSPLHF.